One sample yielded the 16 T cell receptor beta chains listed below, sequenced in a study of blood T cell repertoires in COVID-19. Clones were read by immunoSEQ multiplex PCR, and TCRdb kept only the in-frame ones, dropping some. In the table there are about 95,000 clones, under 90% of which are singletons. The sample was peripheral blood. These receptors were collected from a man aged 55 to 69 with COVID-19, enrolled during active disease.

This clone has just one count. The rearrangement joins TRBV10-1 to TRBJ2-2, with a weak D call TRBD2 (5 bases). Per germline, CDR1 WNHNN and CDR2 SYGVQD (reference sequence). V was cut by 0 bases and J by 3 bases, with 8 bases left in between. CDR3 size: 15 residues. CDR3 region: CASSESGRDTGELFF. DNA for the CDR3: TGCGCCAGCAGTGAGTCGGGGAGAGACACCGGGGAGCTGTTTTTT.

This chain uses TRBV19 with TRBJ1-5, with 10 bases matching TRBD1. V lost 9 bases to trimming and J lost 5 bases; unmatched junction nucleotides: 4. CDR1 is LNHDA and CDR2 is SQIVND in the germline V gene (reference sequence). This CDR3 spans 13 amino acids. The CDR3 DNA sequence: TGTGCCAGCCGGGACAGGGGCCATCAGCCCCAGCATTTT. Residues: CASRDRGHQPQHF.

The chain uses TRBV18 and TRBJ2-1, with a weak D call TRBD1 (6 bases). This CDR3 is 15 amino acids long. The germline V gene encodes CDR1 KGHSH and CDR2 LQKENI. V was trimmed by 2 bases and J by 6 bases, leaving 14 bases between them. The CDR3: CASSPGQGYGNEQFF. DNA for the CDR3: TGTGCCAGCTCACCAGGGCAGGGGTACGGCAATGAGCAGTTCTTC.

The chain employs TRBV13 and TRBJ1-1; a weak D match, TRBD1 (5 bases). The CDR3 runs 16 residues. V lost 3 bases, J lost 3 bases, and 17 bases lay in between. Germline V CDR1 and CDR2: PRHDT, FYEKMQ (reference sequence). The CDR3 nucleotides are TGTGCCAGCAGCTTTGGGTCGATTCGGGGGGACACTGAAGCTTTCTTT. This gives the protein CASSFGSIRGDTEAFF.

The CDR3 nucleotides read TGTGCCAGCAGCCCAGTGGGGGGATCCACTAATGAAAAACTGTTTTTT. It codes for CASSPVGGSTNEKLFF. This chain uses TRBV9 with TRBJ1-4; tentatively, D is TRBD1 (5 bases). The CDR3 totals 16 residues. CDR1 is SGDLS, CDR2 YYNGEE, per germline. Trimming took off 4 bases at V and 2 bases at J, with 15 bases between the two ends.

CDR3 protein: CASSEPPGTSGSGYPGELFF. DNA of the CDR3: TGTGCCAGCAGTGAACCCCCCGGGACTAGCGGGAGCGGATACCCCGGGGAGCTGTTTTTT. J is TRBJ2-2 and V is TRBV2; 14 nucleotides match TRBD2. The CDR3 has 20 amino acids. With 2 bases clipped from V and 6 bases from J, the junction kept 14 bases outside the gene matches. Germline lookup yields CDR1 SNHLY and CDR2 FYNNEI. Using reference TRBV2 and TRBJ2-2 for the parts outside the CDR3, the full variable domain is EPEVTQTPSHQVTQMGQEVILRCVPISNHLYFYWYRQILGQKVEFLVSFYNNEISEKSEIFDDQFSVERPDGSNFTLKIRSTKLEDSAMYFCASSEPPGTSGSGYPGELFFGEGSRLTVL.

The V and J genes are TRBV28 and TRBJ2-2; 7 bases are a match to TRBD1. This CDR3 is 12 amino acids long. Germline CDR1 is MDHEN and CDR2 is SYDVKM. V lost 8 bases, J lost 5 bases, and 2 bases stayed unmatched. CDR3 bases: TGTGCCAGCCAGACAGGGACCGGGGAGCTGTTTTTT. Translating it yields CASQTGTGELFF.

This chain uses TRBV7-8 with TRBJ2-4, with D possibly TRBD1 on 5 matching bases. Germline V lookup: CDR1 SGHVS, CDR2 FQNEAQ. This CDR3 has 14 amino acids. The V and J ends lost 5 bases and 5 bases respectively, with 13 bases between them. The CDR3 DNA reads TGTGCCAGCAGCCAAGGACAACCCGAAAACATTCAGTACTTC. Residues: CASSQGQPENIQYF.

The J gene is TRBJ1-2, the V gene TRBV5-6; D uncertain. Per the germline V gene, CDR1 is SGHDT and CDR2 is YYEEEE. V was trimmed by 5 bases and J by 0 bases, leaving 11 bases between them. The CDR3 contains 14 residues. The CDR3 spells CASRFNVANYGYTF. In DNA, the CDR3 is TGTGCCAGCAGATTCAACGTAGCTAACTATGGCTACACCTTC.

This clone appeared a single time. V is TRBV6-5 and J is TRBJ2-1; 9 bases match TRBD2. The germline CDR1 and CDR2 sequences are MNHEY and SVGAGI. The CDR3 length is 15 residues. The trim removed 4 bases at V and 5 bases at J, leaving 6 bases unmatched. The CDR3: CASSSIAGEHNEQFF. Here the CDR3 DNA reads TGTGCCAGCAGTTCTATAGCGGGAGAGCACAATGAGCAGTTCTTC.

This chain uses TRBV5-1 with TRBJ2-2, with 8 positions matching TRBD2. V shed 3 bases, J shed 1 base, and the junction held 2 bases outside the gene matches. The CDR3 loop spans 15 amino acids. Germline V gives CDR1 SGHRS, CDR2 YFSETQ. The CDR3 spells CASSSLAGNTGELFF. In DNA, the CDR3 is TGCGCCAGCAGCTCGCTAGCGGGGAACACCGGGGAGCTGTTTTTT.

The chain recombines TRBV23-1 with TRBJ2-1; D is possibly TRBD2 (5 bases). TRBV23-1 is flagged as an ORF with uncertain function. Trimming pared 2 bases from V and 10 bases from J, leaving 6 bases between. The CDR3 length is 11 residues. CDR3 in amino acids: CASSQPGEQFF. The CDR3 DNA reads as TGCGCCAGCAGTCAACCGGGAGAGCAGTTCTTC.

The chain has TRBV7-9 and TRBJ2-1, with D maybe TRBD1 (6 bases). The V gene lost 2 bases and the J gene lost 8 bases, with 10 bases spanning the gap. Germline V CDR1 and CDR2: SEHNR, FQNEAQ (reference sequence). This CDR3 spans 13 amino acids. Here the CDR3 reads CASSLQGWHEQFF. Written as DNA, the CDR3 is TGTGCCAGCAGCTTACAGGGGTGGCATGAGCAGTTCTTC.

This clone was detected only a few times. The chain uses TRBV5-1 and TRBJ1-2, with a possible D match to TRBD1 (5 bases). The CDR3 is 14 residues long. Deletions cut 0 bases from V and 7 bases from J, with 13 bases between. The germline V gene has CDR1 SGHRS and CDR2 YFSETQ. CDR3 sequence (DNA): TGCGCCAGCAGCTTGGCCCGTCAGGGAGGTGGCTACACCTTC. Protein product: CASSLARQGGGYTF.

The V gene is TRBV7-2, the J gene TRBJ2-7, with D possibly matching TRBD2 (5 bases). CDR1 is SGHTA and CDR2 is FQGNSA in the germline V gene. The CDR3 has 13 amino acids. Trimming pared 1 base from V and 5 bases from J, leaving 9 bases between. CDR3 loop: CASSLDKRDEQYF. The CDR3 bases are TGTGCCAGCAGCTTAGACAAGAGGGACGAGCAGTACTTC.

The genes are TRBV5-4 and TRBJ2-7; no clear D. The germline gives CDR1 SGHNT, CDR2 YYREEE (reference sequence). V dropped 2 bases and J dropped 2 bases, with 8 bases sitting between them. The CDR3 consists of 13 residues. The CDR3 here is CASSFGRTYEQYF. For the CDR3, the DNA is TGTGCCAGCAGCTTTGGTAGAACCTACGAGCAGTACTTC.